This is a list of T cell receptor beta chains from one sample in a study of T cells in Graves' hyperthyroidism and ophthalmopathy. TCRdb re-analysed the multiplex PCR reads in MiXCR, keeping a single row per CDR3 protein. The sample lists fewer than 650,000 distinct CDR3 sequences, roughly 45% seen once, with about 45% in the top ten. Sequenced sample: peripheral blood or thyroid tissue (not recorded which). The receptors come from an adult woman with Graves' disease, either hyperthyroidism or ophthalmopathy (not recorded which). Each CDR3 is given with its conserved first and last residue. Each record gives: D gene, clone size, J gene, V gene, CDR3 DNA, CDR3 protein. The D gene is left open where the match is weak. Clone size is not always given. Where it is, it says once, few, many or a class for expanded clones.

TRBD2 | - | TRBJ2-5 | TRBV20-1 | TGCAGTGCTGCTAGCGGGAGGGCTGGAGAGACCCAGTACTTC | CSAASGRAGETQYF
- | - | TRBJ1-4 | TRBV7-9 | TGTGCCAGCAGCCCCGCGAGGTGGGGAGGGGGTAATGAAAAACTGTTTTTT | CASSPARWGGGNEKLFF
TRBD1 | many | TRBJ1-1 | TRBV5-4 | TGTGCCAGCAGACTAACAGGGGGTGACACTGAAGCTTTCTTT | CASRLTGGDTEAFF
- | many | TRBJ2-2 | TRBV5-1 | TGCGCCAGCAGCCCGCCGGGACTCGCTTCGGCGAACACCGGGGAGCTGTTTTTT | CASSPPGLASANTGELFF
- | - | TRBJ2-5 | TRBV7-2 | TGTGCCAGCAGCTTAAGGGCCAGTCTGCACCAAGAGACCCAGTACTTC | CASSLRASLHQETQYF
- | - | TRBJ1-6 | TRBV20-1 | TGCAGTGCGATCCCGGGGGGCAATTCACCCCTCCACTTT | CSAIPGGNSPLHF
- | - | TRBJ1-2 | TRBV20-1 | TGCAGTGCTAGATTTGGTAACACTTCCGGGGACGATGGCTACACCTTC | CSARFGNTSGDDGYTF
- | - | TRBJ1-1 | TRBV14 | TGTGCCAGCAGCCAAGATTTTCAGGGGTTGAACACTGAAGCTTTCTTT | CASSQDFQGLNTEAFF
TRBD1 | - | TRBJ1-2 | TRBV6-1 | TGTGCCAGCAACGACAGGGATGGTCGCACCTTC | CASNDRDGRTF
TRBD1 | - | TRBJ1-6 | TRBV2 | TGTGCCAGCGGCAGACAGGGGGCCGTTAATTCACCCCTCCACTTT | CASGRQGAVNSPLHF
- | many | TRBJ1-5 | TRBV20-1 | TGCAGTGCTAGGGTGCGGGCCAACAATCAGCCCCAGCATTTT | CSARVRANNQPQHF
TRBD2 | many | TRBJ2-5 | TRBV7-2 | TGTGCCAGCACCCCCCTCTTGGGGGGGGGTGGGGAGACCCAGTACTTC | CASTPLLGGGGETQYF
- | few | TRBJ1-2 | TRBV2 | TGTGCCAGCAGCCGGGACGTTGCGGACTATGGCTACACCTTC | CASSRDVADYGYTF
TRBD1 | few | TRBJ2-2 | TRBV7-9 | TGTGCCAGCAGCTCCCGGTGGGGACAGTCGAACACCGGGGAGCTGTTTTTT | CASSSRWGQSNTGELFF
- | few | TRBJ2-5 | TRBV24-1 | TGTGCTAGAACCGGGACCCCTCGGGAGACCCAGTACTTC | CARTGTPRETQYF
- | - | TRBJ1-1 | TRBV6-1 | TGTGCCAGCAGTTACCCAAACCTGGACACTGAAGCTTTCTTT | CASSYPNLDTEAFF
- | - | TRBJ1-5 | TRBV15 | TGTGCCACCAGCAGAGGGGGGGGGGGGGGTGGACAGCCCCAGCATTTT | CATSRGGGGGGQPQHF
TRBD2 | few | TRBJ2-2 | TRBV7-2 | TGTGCCAGCAGCGCCTTTCCGGGACTAGCGGGAGTCGGCACCGGGGAGCTGTTTTTT | CASSAFPGLAGVGTGELFF
- | many | TRBJ2-7 | TRBV6-2/TRBV6-3 | TGTGCCACCTTCAGGACACCATCCTACGAGCAGTACTTC | CATFRTPSYEQYF
TRBD2 | - | TRBJ2-3 | TRBV5-4 | TGTGCCAGCAGCTTGGTACTAGCGGGAGGAGGAACAGATACGCAGTATTTT | CASSLVLAGGGTDTQYF
TRBD1 | - | TRBJ2-7 | TRBV15 | TGTGCCACCAGTCCTCCGGGACAGGGTTTAGCGCAGTACTTC | CATSPPGQGLAQYF
- | many | TRBJ2-2 | TRBV5-8 | TGTGCCAGCAGCTTGGTGGGCTCCCGGCTGTTTTTT | CASSLVGSRLFF
TRBD2 | - | TRBJ2-7 | TRBV25-1 | TGTGCCAGCAGTGCTAGAGGTTTCAGCGGGGATTCCTACGAGCAGTACTTC | CASSARGFSGDSYEQYF
- | - | TRBJ1-2 | TRBV7-3 | TGTGCCAGCAGCTTTGATCACGATTCTGATGGCTACACCTTC | CASSFDHDSDGYTF
- | - | TRBJ1-4 | TRBV25-1 | TGTGCCAGCAGTGAGGAGTTCGCAGAAGCAACTAATGAAAAACTGTTTTTT | CASSEEFAEATNEKLFF
- | few | TRBJ2-7 | TRBV7-9 | TGTGCCAGCAGCCAATCCGGGCCCGTCGCGTGGGAGCAGTACTTC | CASSQSGPVAWEQYF
TRBD1 | - | TRBJ1-6 | TRBV7-8 | TGTGCCAGCAGCATCGGACAGGCAAGGAATTCACCCCTCCACTTT | CASSIGQARNSPLHF
- | few | TRBJ2-7 | TRBV12-3/TRBV12-4 | TGTGCCAGCAGCGAAAGACTAGGTCCGAGCTACGAGCAGTACTTC | CASSERLGPSYEQYF
- | many | TRBJ2-5 | TRBV29-1 | TGCAGCCCCCGTGTGTTGGCCTCCGAGACCCAGTACTTC | CSPRVLASETQYF
TRBD1 | - | TRBJ2-7 | TRBV2 | TGTGCCCCTAGGCCGGGACAGGGCCCCGAGCAGTACTTC | CAPRPGQGPEQYF
- | - | TRBJ2-7 | TRBV19 | TGTGCCAGTACTCTGGGGTACGAGCAGTACTTC | CASTLGYEQYF
TRBD2 | - | TRBJ2-7 | TRBV7-9 | TGCGCCAGCAGCCAAGAGTGGGCGCGGGGGGCGAGCTACGAGCAGTACTTC | CASSQEWARGASYEQYF
- | - | TRBJ1-5 | TRBV15 | TGTGCCACCAGCAGTCAAAACAATCAGCCCCAGCATTTT | CATSSQNNQPQHF
- | many | TRBJ1-5 | TRBV15 | TGTGCCACCAGCAGAGACGCAGTCAATCAGCCCCAGCATTTT | CATSRDAVNQPQHF
- | - | TRBJ2-7 | TRBV7-8 | TGTGCCAGCAGCCCCCGGCCGGGAGCCGAGCAGTACTTC | CASSPRPGAEQYF
- | - | TRBJ1-5 | TRBV2 | TGTGCCAGCAGCTCGGCAGGGTCTAACCAGCCCCAGCATTTT | CASSSAGSNQPQHF
- | - | TRBJ1-2 | TRBV20-1 | TGCAGTGCTAGAGGTTGGGCCGATGTAGGCTACACCTTC | CSARGWADVGYTF
- | many | TRBJ2-5 | TRBV7-8 | TGTGCCAGCAGCTTAACCCACGAGAGGATCCAGTACTTC | CASSLTHERIQYF
TRBD2 | many | TRBJ2-7 | TRBV10-3 | TGTGCCATCAGTGCGACTAGCGGGAGGGCCCGCGGGGGGCAGTACTTC | CAISATSGRARGGQYF
- | - | TRBJ1-1 | TRBV29-1 | TGCAGCGTTGCCAGCAGCCTGGACCCAGGGGACACTGAAGCTTTCTTT | CSVASSLDPGDTEAFF
- | once | TRBJ1-2 | TRBV25-1 | - | CASSIYLCSVGTGNYGYTF
- | - | TRBJ2-3 | TRBV5-4 | TGTGCCAGCAGCTTGGGTGTATTAGCGGAGGAGGGGGATACGCAGTATTTT | CASSLGVLAEEGDTQYF
TRBD1 | few | TRBJ1-2 | TRBV10-2 | TGCGCCAGTTCCCCACAGGGGATATCTGGCTACACCTTC | CASSPQGISGYTF
TRBD1 | many | TRBJ1-1 | TRBV29-1 | TGCAGCGTTCGACAGGGGACTGAAGCTTTCTTT | CSVRQGTEAFF